Given below is one T cell receptor beta chain in context. Libraries were prepared by immunoSEQ multiplex PCR; TCRdb keeps only in-frame clonotypes and omits some of them. The top ten clones hold 3% of a sample with some 150,000 clones, just under 85% of them seen once. The sample is drawn from a study of blood T cell repertoires in COVID-19. Study-level background: The United States, Italy and Spain provided the acute and convalescent COVID-19 samples. T cells, B-cell-depleted T cells, or PBMCs provided the cDNA or gDNA that served as material.

The CDR3 totals 15 residues. Germline CDR1 is SGHVS and CDR2 is FQNEAQ. Losses at the gene ends were 4 bases for V and 1 base for J; bases not matched to a gene: 3. The sample consisted of peripheral blood. The chain employs TRBV7-8 and TRBJ1-3; 8 bases are shared with TRBD1. This sequence originates from a woman of 80 years or more with acute or convalescent COVID-19. The CDR3 coding sequence is TGTGCCAGCAGCTCTGACAGGGGATCTGGAAACACCATATATTTT. Amino acids: CASSSDRGSGNTIYF.